What follows are 20 T cell receptor beta chains derived from one specimen sequenced in a study of graft-versus-host responses after intestinal transplantation. Sequenced by immunoSEQ multiplex PCR; TCRdb stores in-frame clones only, minus some. This sample yields roughly 100,000 clones, of which under 95% are seen a single time; more than 0.9% belongs to the top ten. Antigens of these TCRs are unknown. This material consisted of unstimulated CD8+ T cells sorted from spleen or lymph node cells, taken before intestinal transplant. The receptors were gathered from a human donor who received an intestinal transplant.

The chain links TRBV7-8 to TRBJ2-1, with 8 bases matching TRBD2. The V gene end was trimmed by 1 base and the J gene end by 2 bases; junction bases not matched to a gene: 4. Germline V gene data show CDR1 as SGHVS and CDR2 as FQNEAQ. The CDR3 sequence is 16 residues long. CDR3 sequence reads: CASSLGAGATYNEQFF. CDR3 bases: TGTGCCAGCAGCTTAGGAGCGGGGGCGACCTACAATGAGCAGTTCTTC. Full variable domain (remainder filled in from reference TRBV7-8 and TRBJ2-1): GAGVSQSPRYKVAKRGQDVALRCDPISGHVSLFWYQQALGQGPEFLTYFQNEAQLDKSGLPSDRFFAERPEGSVSTLKIQRTQQEDSAVYLCASSLGAGATYNEQFFGPGTRLTVL.

The gene calls are TRBV10-3 and TRBJ1-2; weak D call: TRBD1 (5 bases). The CDR3 contains 16 residues. The V gene lost 4 bases and the J gene lost 0 bases, with 15 bases spanning the gap. Germline CDR1 reads ENHRY; CDR2 reads SYGVKD. The CDR3 spells CAISGTTTETNYGYTF. CDR3 DNA sequence: TGTGCCATCAGTGGGACCACGACAGAGACTAACTATGGCTACACCTTC.

The rearrangement links TRBV6-1 to TRBJ2-1; D ambiguous. Germline V gives CDR1 MNHNS, CDR2 SASEGT. The CDR3 covers 15 residues. V was clipped by 2 bases and J by 3 bases, with 11 bases between them. The chain's CDR3 is CASSETPEGYNEQFF. In nucleotides, the CDR3 is TGTGCCAGCAGTGAAACGCCTGAAGGCTACAATGAGCAGTTCTTC.

The chain carries TRBV27 and TRBJ1-1; D perhaps matches TRBD1 (6 bases). This CDR3 contains 13 residues. V dropped 6 bases and J dropped 5 bases, with 13 bases sitting between them. Germline-derived CDR1 and CDR2 are MNHEY and SMNVEV (reference sequence). The CDR3 spells CASSSGVTTEAFF. The DNA of the CDR3 is TGTGCCAGCAGCTCAGGGGTCACTACTGAAGCTTTCTTT.

The chain links TRBV5-4 to TRBJ2-7; TRBD1 might be the D (5 bases). CDR1 and CDR2 from the germline V gene are SGHNT and YYREEE (reference sequence). The CDR3 is 14 amino acids. V shed 3 bases and J shed 1 base, with 11 bases lying between them. The CDR3 coding sequence is TGTGCCAGCAGCTCGGTCGACAGTTCCTACGAGCAGTACTTC. Protein sequence: CASSSVDSSYEQYF.

This clone appeared a single time. Other nucleotide sequences from this sample produce the same CDR3. V gene TRBV4-1 combines with J gene TRBJ1-1; the D is unclear. Trimming pared 9 bases from V and 1 base from J, leaving 12 bases between. Germline V gene lookup returns CDR1 MGHRA and CDR2 YSYEKL. The CDR3 consists of 13 residues. The CDR3 sequence: CASSAGSNTEAFF. In nucleotides, the CDR3 is TGCGCCAGTAGCGCAGGCTCGAACACTGAAGCTTTCTTT.

J is TRBJ2-2 and V is TRBV4-1; D is undetermined. Trimming cost V 5 bases and J 3 bases, with 4 bases left between them. This CDR3 spans 12 amino acids. Looked up from germline, CDR1 is MGHRA and CDR2 is YSYEKL. The CDR3 nucleotides read TGCGCCAGCAGCTTCCACACCGGGGAGCTGTTTTTT. Protein: CASSFHTGELFF.

V and J are TRBV5-1 and TRBJ2-3, with 8 bases matching TRBD1. The junction had 12 bases not matched to a gene; V was cut back by 6 bases and J by 6 bases. There are 15 residues in the CDR3. In germline, CDR1 is SGHRS, CDR2 YFSETQ. CDR3 nucleotides: TGCGCCAGCAACTCCATCCAGGGGGCAACGGATACGCAGTATTTT. Encoded protein: CASNSIQGATDTQYF.

CDR3 protein: CASSLGLKGDFTEAFF. CDR3 coding DNA: TGTGCCAGCAGCTTAGGCCTAAAAGGGGATTTCACTGAAGCTTTCTTT. J is TRBJ1-1 and V is TRBV13; tentatively, D is TRBD1 (5 bases). This CDR3 has 16 residues. Germline-derived CDR1 and CDR2 are PRHDT and FYEKMQ (reference sequence). The V end was cut by 0 bases, the J end by 4 bases, with 15 bases between. The entire variable domain, with the rest obtained from reference TRBV13 and TRBJ1-1, is as follows: AAGVIQSPRHLIKEKRETATLKCYPIPRHDTVYWYQQGPGQDPQFLISFYEKMQSDKGSIPDRFSAQQFSDYHSELNMSSLELGDSALYFCASSLGLKGDFTEAFFGQGTRLTVV.

This clone was counted a single time. The rearrangement joins TRBV27 to TRBJ2-1; D possibly corresponds to TRBD2 (6 bases). CDR3 length: 16 residues. Germline V gene lookup returns CDR1 MNHEY and CDR2 SMNVEV (reference sequence). Trimming shortened V by 2 bases and J by 0 bases, and 11 bases separated the two germline ends. The CDR3 spells CASSLGGTNSYNEQFF. The DNA of the CDR3 is TGTGCCAGCAGTTTAGGCGGGACGAACTCCTACAATGAGCAGTTCTTC.

In nucleotides, the CDR3 is TGTGCCAGCAGGGTCCCGGGACTAGCGGGGGGGACCTACGAGCAGTACTTC. Residues: CASRVPGLAGGTYEQYF. The chain has TRBV2 and TRBJ2-7; TRBD2 matches at 16 bases. CDR3 length equals 17 residues. V trimming: 6 bases; J trimming: 2 bases; junction bases outside the gene matches: 7. CDR1 and CDR2 (germline): SNHLY, FYNNEI.

The chain couples TRBV19 to TRBJ2-6; D may be TRBD1 or TRBD2 (5 bases each). The CDR3 is 15 residues long. Germline V lookup: CDR1 LNHDA, CDR2 SQIVND (reference sequence). V was trimmed by 5 bases and J by 4 bases, leaving 12 bases between them. In nucleotides, the CDR3 is TGTGCCAGTAGTGATCTCGGGGCCGGGGCCAACGTCCTGACTTTC. The encoded protein is CASSDLGAGANVLTF.

This chain joins TRBV29-1 and TRBJ2-1; 9 bases match TRBD2. CDR3 size: 14 residues. Germline V lookup: CDR1 SQVTM, CDR2 ANQGSEA. V shed 6 bases, J shed 6 bases, and the junction held 9 bases outside the gene matches. The CDR3 here is CSVPGAGGFNEQFF. The CDR3 nucleotides read TGCAGCGTCCCTGGGGCGGGGGGGTTCAATGAGCAGTTCTTC.

The chain employs TRBV11-2 and TRBJ2-2; TRBD1 matches 9 bases. The V segment lost 7 bases and the J segment 7 bases; nucleotides outside the gene matches: 7. This CDR3 has 14 amino acids. Per germline, CDR1 SGHAT and CDR2 FQNNGV. CDR3 sequence (DNA): TGTGCCAGCACGGGGACAGGGTACAGCGGGGAGCTGTTTTTT. This sequence encodes CASTGTGYSGELFF.

J is TRBJ2-7 and V is TRBV4-2; 8 bases agree with TRBD2. The ends lost 1 base at V and 6 bases at J; junction bases unmatched: 11. Germline values: CDR1 LGHNA, CDR2 YNFKEQ. The CDR3 is 16 residues long. The chain's CDR3 is CASSQAGVAGLVEQYF. The CDR3 DNA is TGTGCCAGCAGCCAAGCCGGGGTAGCGGGGCTAGTCGAGCAGTACTTC.

The V call is TRBV10-3, the J call TRBJ2-5, with TRBD2 matching over 8 bases. Per germline, CDR1 ENHRY and CDR2 SYGVKD. J was trimmed by 5 bases and V by 1 base; bases with no gene match: 9. The CDR3 consists of 16 residues. CDR3 nucleotide sequence: TGTGCCATCAGTGAGTTTGCGGGGGGTCCCGCTGAGACCCAGTACTTC. Protein sequence: CAISEFAGGPAETQYF.

This chain joins TRBV9 and TRBJ1-1, with unresolved D. Per germline, CDR1 SGDLS and CDR2 YYNGEE. This CDR3 comprises 13 residues. The germline V and J ends were trimmed by 4 bases and 0 bases, with 7 bases remaining between them. The CDR3 is CASSPRLNTEAFF. The CDR3 DNA follows: TGTGCCAGCAGCCCCAGGCTGAACACTGAAGCTTTCTTT. Using reference TRBV9 and TRBJ1-1 for the parts outside the CDR3, the full variable domain is DSGVTQTPKHLITATGQRVTLRCSPRSGDLSVYWYQQSLDQGLQFLIQYYNGEERAKGNILERFSAQQFPDLHSELNLSSLELGDSALYFCASSPRLNTEAFFGQGTRLTVV.

Note on this clone: At one end the junction does not follow the germline gene, possibly because of a read error. The chain uses TRBV27 and TRBJ2-7; D may be TRBD1 (6 bases). Germline CDR1 is MNHEY and CDR2 is SMNVEV (reference sequence). This CDR3 spans 15 amino acids. The CDR3, as DNA: TGTGCCCGCAGGGGATCGCGTAAGGTCCCCTACGAGCAGTACTTC. Translating gives CARRGSRKVPYEQYF.

Comments on this clone: The sample holds other DNA sequences that translate to the same CDR3. The V and J genes are TRBV2 and TRBJ2-2; 7 bases match TRBD2. V lost 10 bases and J lost 4; bases outside the gene matches: 6. The CDR3 is made up of 13 amino acids. CDR1 is SNHLY, CDR2 FYNNEI, per germline. The CDR3 loop reads CATSGGSTGELFF. CDR3 coding DNA: TGTGCCACTAGCGGAGGGTCCACCGGGGAGCTGTTTTTT.

This chain links TRBV29-1 with TRBJ2-1; 10 bases are a match to TRBD1. The CDR3 runs 14 residues. V shed 6 bases, J shed 5 bases, and the junction held 7 bases outside the gene matches. CDR1 and CDR2 from the germline V gene are SQVTM and ANQGSEA. Here the CDR3 DNA reads TGCAGCGTCTCCACCGGGACAGGGGACAATGAGCAGTTCTTC. Translation gives CSVSTGTGDNEQFF.